This TCR beta chain originates from a study of blood T cell repertoires in COVID-19. Here immunoSEQ multiplex PCR was the method, and the copy in TCRdb shows in-frame clones only, minus some. Found here are about 58,000 clones, around nine tenths of them singletons; the top ten hold 14%. The TCR sequence derives from a woman aged 55-70 years with active COVID-19. Material: peripheral blood.

The CDR3 DNA is TGTGCCAGCAGTGGAGACAGATATCTTCCCCAGCATTTT. Encoded protein: CASSGDRYLPQHF. The chain employs TRBV2 and TRBJ1-5; TRBD1 might be the D (5 bases). Trimming shortened V by 4 bases and J by 10 bases, and 14 bases separated the two germline ends. Per the germline V gene, CDR1 is SNHLY and CDR2 is FYNNEI. The CDR3 is 13 amino acids.